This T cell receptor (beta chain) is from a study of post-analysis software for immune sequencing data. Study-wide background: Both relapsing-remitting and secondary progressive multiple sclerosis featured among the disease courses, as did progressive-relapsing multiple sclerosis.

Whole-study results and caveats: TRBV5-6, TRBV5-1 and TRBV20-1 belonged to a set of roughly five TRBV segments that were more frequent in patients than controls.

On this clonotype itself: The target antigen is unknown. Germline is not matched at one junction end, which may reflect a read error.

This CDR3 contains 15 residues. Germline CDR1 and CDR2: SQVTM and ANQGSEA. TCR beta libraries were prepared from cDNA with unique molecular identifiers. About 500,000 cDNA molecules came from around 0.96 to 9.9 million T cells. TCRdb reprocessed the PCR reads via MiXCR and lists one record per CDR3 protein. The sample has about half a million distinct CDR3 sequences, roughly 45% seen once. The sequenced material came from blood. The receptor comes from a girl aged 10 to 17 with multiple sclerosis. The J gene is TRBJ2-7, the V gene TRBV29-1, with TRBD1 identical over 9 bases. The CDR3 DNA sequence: TGCGGCGTTGAAGGGAAGGGACAGGGTATATACGAGCAGTACTTC. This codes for CGVEGKGQGIYEQYF.